The sequence of this T cell receptor beta chain was determined in a study of cytomegalovirus exposure and HLA in healthy donors. Whole-study context: The approximately 120 validation repertoires used the same platform as the 666 first-cohort repertoires, a later analysis reported.

Remarks on this clone: Its matching antigen is unknown.

Trimming shortened V by 5 bases and J by 8 bases, and 25 bases separated the two germline ends. The CDR3 has 17 residues. Germline CDR1 is SEHNR and CDR2 is FQNEAQ (reference sequence). Generated by immunoSEQ multiplex PCR, the TCRdb table keeps only in-frame clones and is missing some. The sample lists 110,000 to 150,000 clones, about nine tenths seen once, with about 0.7% in the top ten. The study, taken as a whole, reports: Published work reported that the classifier diagnosed cytomegalovirus status with high specificity and sensitivity.

The donors were part of the validation cohort, which consisted of about 130 subjects and was separate from the first cohort of under 850 subjects. This clonotype originated in a man aged 18 to 30 in good health and CMV-seronegative. The rearrangement joins TRBV7-9 to TRBJ2-1, with D possibly TRBD1 on 6 matching bases. The sample taken for sequencing was PBMCs. The CDR3 sequence: CASSPGGVVRGRDEQFF. DNA of the CDR3: TGTGCCAGCAGCCCCGGTGGTGTGGTCAGGGGAAGAGATGAGCAGTTCTTC.